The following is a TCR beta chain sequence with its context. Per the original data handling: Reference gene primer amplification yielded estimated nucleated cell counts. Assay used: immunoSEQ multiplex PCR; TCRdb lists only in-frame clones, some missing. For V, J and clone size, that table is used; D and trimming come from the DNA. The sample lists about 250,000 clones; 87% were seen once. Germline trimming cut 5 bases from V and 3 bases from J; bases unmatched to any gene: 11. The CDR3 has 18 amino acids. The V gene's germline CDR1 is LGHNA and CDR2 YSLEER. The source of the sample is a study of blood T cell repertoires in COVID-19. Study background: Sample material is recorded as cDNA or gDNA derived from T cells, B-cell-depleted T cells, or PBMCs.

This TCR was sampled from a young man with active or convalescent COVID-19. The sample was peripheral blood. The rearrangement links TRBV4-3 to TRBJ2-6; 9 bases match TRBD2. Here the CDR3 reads CASSTFIAGVGGANVLTF. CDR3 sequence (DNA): TGCGCCAGCAGCACGTTCATAGCGGGAGTCGGTGGGGCCAACGTCCTGACTTTC.